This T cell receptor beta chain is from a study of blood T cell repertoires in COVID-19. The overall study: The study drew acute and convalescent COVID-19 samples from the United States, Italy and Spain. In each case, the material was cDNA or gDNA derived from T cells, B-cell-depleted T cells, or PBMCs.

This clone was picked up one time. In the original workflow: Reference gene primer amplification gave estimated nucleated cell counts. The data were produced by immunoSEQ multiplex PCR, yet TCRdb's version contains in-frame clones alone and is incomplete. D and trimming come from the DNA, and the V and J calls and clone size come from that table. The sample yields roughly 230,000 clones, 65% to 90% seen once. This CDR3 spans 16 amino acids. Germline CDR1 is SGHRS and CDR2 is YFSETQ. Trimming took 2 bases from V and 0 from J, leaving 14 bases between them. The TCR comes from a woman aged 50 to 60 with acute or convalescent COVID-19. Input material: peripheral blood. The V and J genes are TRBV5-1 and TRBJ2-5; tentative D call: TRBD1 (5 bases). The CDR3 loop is CASSFDRPGYQETQYF. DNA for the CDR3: TGCGCCAGCAGCTTCGATAGACCAGGGTACCAAGAGACCCAGTACTTC. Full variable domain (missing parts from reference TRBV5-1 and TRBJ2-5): KAGVTQTPRYLIKTRGQQVTLSCSPISGHRSVSWYQQTPGQGLQFLFEYFSETQRNKGNFPGRFSGRQFSNSRSEMNVSTLELGDSALYLCASSFDRPGYQETQYFGPGTRLLVL.